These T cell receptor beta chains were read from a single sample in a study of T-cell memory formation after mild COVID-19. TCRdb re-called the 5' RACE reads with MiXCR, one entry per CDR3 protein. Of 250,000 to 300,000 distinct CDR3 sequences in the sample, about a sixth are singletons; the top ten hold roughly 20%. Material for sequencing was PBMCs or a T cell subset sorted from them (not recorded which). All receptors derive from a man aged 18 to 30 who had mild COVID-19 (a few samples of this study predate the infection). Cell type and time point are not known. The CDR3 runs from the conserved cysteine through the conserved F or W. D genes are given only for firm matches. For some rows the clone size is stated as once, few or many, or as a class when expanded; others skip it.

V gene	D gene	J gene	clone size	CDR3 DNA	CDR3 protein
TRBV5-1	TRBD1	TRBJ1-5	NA	TGCGCCAGAAGCCCGGACAGGGTGGATCAGCCCCAGCATTTT	CARSPDRVDQPQHF
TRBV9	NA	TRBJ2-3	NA	TGTGCCAGCAGCGTAGACCCCAGTATTGTCCCTAGCACAGATACGCAGTATTTT	CASSVDPSIVPSTDTQYF
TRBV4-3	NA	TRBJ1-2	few	TGCGCCAGCAGCTCTCTGTTCGGAACAGGGAGGATCTATGGCTACACCTTC	CASSSLFGTGRIYGYTF
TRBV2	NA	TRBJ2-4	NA	TGTGCCAGCATGGCTAGCCAGGCCAAAAACATTCAGTACTTC	CASMASQAKNIQYF
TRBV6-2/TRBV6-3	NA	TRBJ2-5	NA	TGTGCCAGCAGCTGGGCGCAGGCGGAGACCCAGTACTTC	CASSWAQAETQYF
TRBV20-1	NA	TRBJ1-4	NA	TGCAGTGCTAGAGATCTTACCGGGGGAGGGGAAAAACTGTTTTTT	CSARDLTGGGEKLFF
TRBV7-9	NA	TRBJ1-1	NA	TGTGCCAGCAGCTTAGCCCCTTCCGGCAGAATGAACACTGAAGCTTTCTTT	CASSLAPSGRMNTEAFF
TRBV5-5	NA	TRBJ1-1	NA	TGTGCCAGCAGCCCTAAGATAAACACTGAAGCTTTCTTT	CASSPKINTEAFF
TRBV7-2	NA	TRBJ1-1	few	TGTGCCAGCAGCTTAGCCGGCCGGGGTGAAGCTTTCTTT	CASSLAGRGEAFF
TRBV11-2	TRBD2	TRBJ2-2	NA	TGTGCCAGCAGCTTAGAGCTAGCGGGGGCCCTTAACACCGGGGAGCTGTTTTTT	CASSLELAGALNTGELFF
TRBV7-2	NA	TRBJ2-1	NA	TGTGCCAGCAGCTTCGGGACACAAAATGAGCAGTTCTTC	CASSFGTQNEQFF
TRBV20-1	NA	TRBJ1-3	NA	TGCAGTGCTAGAGAAGGGGGAACTGGAAACACCATATATTTT	CSAREGGTGNTIYF
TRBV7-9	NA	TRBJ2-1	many	TGTGCCAGCAGCTTATATCACGCCAGGGTGGATGAGCAGTTCTTC	CASSLYHARVDEQFF
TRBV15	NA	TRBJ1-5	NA	TGTGCCACCAGCCCGTACCCGGGGAATAGCAATCAGCCCCAGCATTTT	CATSPYPGNSNQPQHF
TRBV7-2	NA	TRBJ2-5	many	TGTGCCAGCAGCTTAGCCTCCAGGGGAGGAGAGACCCAGTACTTC	CASSLASRGGETQYF
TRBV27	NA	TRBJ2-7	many	TGTGCCAGCAGTTCTTTGGTGGGGGGCTACCATACCACCCGGCAGTACTTC	CASSSLVGGYHTTRQYF
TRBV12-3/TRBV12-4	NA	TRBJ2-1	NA	TGTGCCAGCAGTTTTGAGAATGAGCAGTTCTTC	CASSFENEQFF
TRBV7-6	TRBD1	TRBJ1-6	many	TGTGCCAGCAGCTCACAGAATACCGGGACAGGCCATTCACCCCTCCACTTT	CASSSQNTGTGHSPLHF
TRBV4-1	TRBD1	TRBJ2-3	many	TGCGCCAGCAGCCAAGATCAGGGACAGTCACCGATGGATACGCAGTATTTT	CASSQDQGQSPMDTQYF
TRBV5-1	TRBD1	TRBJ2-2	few	TGCGCCACCAACAGGGGGGACACCGGGGAGCTGTTTTTT	CATNRGDTGELFF
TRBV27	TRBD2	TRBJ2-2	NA	TGTGCCAGCAGTCCCTGGGGGGGGGGTATGGCGGAGCTGTTTTTT	CASSPWGGGMAELFF
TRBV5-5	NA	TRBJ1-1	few	TGTGCCAGCAGCCGTGCCTGGGCGCCGAACACTGAAGCTTTCTTT	CASSRAWAPNTEAFF
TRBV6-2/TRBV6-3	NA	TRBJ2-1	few	TGTGCCAGTTCTCAGGCCAATGAGCAGTTCTTC	CASSQANEQFF
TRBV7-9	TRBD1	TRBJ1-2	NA	TGTGCCAGCAGCTTCGAAGGGACAGGGTATGGCTACACCTTC	CASSFEGTGYGYTF
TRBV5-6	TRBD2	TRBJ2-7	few	TGTGCCAGCAACTTGGGACTAGCCTACGAGCAGTACTTC	CASNLGLAYEQYF
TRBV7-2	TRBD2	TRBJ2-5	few	TGTGCCAGCAGCTTACAAGCGGGGGGGCAAGAGACCCAGTACTTC	CASSLQAGGQETQYF
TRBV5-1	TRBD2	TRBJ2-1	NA	TGCGCCAGCAGCATAAACAGCGGGGGGTCCATTCCCTACAATGAGCAGTTCTTC	CASSINSGGSIPYNEQFF
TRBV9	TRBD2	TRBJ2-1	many	TGTGCCAGCAGCACGGGGGGCAATGAGCAGTTCTTC	CASSTGGNEQFF
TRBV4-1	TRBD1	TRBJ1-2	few	TGCGCCAGCAGCCACGCAGGGACAGGGGGACACACCTTC	CASSHAGTGGHTF
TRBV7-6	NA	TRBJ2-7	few	TGTGCCAGCAGCTTAGGAGGCGGGGCGGCCTACGAGCAGTACTTC	CASSLGGGAAYEQYF
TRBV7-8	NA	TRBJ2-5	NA	TGTGCCAGCAGCCCCGACAGACTAGGAGGAGAGACCCAGTACTTC	CASSPDRLGGETQYF
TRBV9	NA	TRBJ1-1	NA	TGTGCCAGCAGCGCCCCAGGGGTGGGGAACACTGAAGCTTTCTTT	CASSAPGVGNTEAFF
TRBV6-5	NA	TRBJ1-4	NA	TGTGCCAGCAGTGCCCTCGATGGAGAAAAACTGTTTTTT	CASSALDGEKLFF
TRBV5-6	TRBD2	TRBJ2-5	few	TGTGCCAGCAGCACGGGACTAGCGGCCCGCGAGACCCAGTACTTC	CASSTGLAARETQYF
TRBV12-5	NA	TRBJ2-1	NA	TGTGCTAGTGCCGTGTATGAGCAGTTCTTC	CASAVYEQFF
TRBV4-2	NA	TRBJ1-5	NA	TGTGCCAGCAGCCCACAGAAAAATCAGCCCCAGCATTTT	CASSPQKNQPQHF
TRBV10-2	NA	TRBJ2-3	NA	TGCGCCAGCAGTGTAGGCCGCGGCACAGATACGCAGTATTTT	CASSVGRGTDTQYF
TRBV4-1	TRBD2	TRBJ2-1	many	TGCGCCAGCAGCCAAGATGGGACTAGCGGTCATAATCGTGGGCAGTTCTTC	CASSQDGTSGHNRGQFF
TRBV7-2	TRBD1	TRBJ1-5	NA	TGTGCCAGCAGCGTATCGACAGGGAGCAATCAGCCCCAGCATTTT	CASSVSTGSNQPQHF
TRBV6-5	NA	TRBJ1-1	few	TGTGCCAGCGGGGTTCGGATGGCTGAAGCTTTCTTT	CASGVRMAEAFF